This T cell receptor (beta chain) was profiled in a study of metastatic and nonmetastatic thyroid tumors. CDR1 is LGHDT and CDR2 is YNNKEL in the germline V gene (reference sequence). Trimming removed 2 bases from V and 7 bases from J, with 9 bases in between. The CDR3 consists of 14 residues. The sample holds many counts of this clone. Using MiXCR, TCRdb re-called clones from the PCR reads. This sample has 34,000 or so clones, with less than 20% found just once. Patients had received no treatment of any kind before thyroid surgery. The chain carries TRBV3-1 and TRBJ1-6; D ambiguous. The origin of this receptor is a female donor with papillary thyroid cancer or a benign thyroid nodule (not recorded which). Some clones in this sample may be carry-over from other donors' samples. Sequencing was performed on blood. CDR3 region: CASSQSNRNSPLHF. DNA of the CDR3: TGTGCCAGCAGCCAATCCAACAGAAATTCACCCCTCCACTTT.